The 28 T cell receptor beta chains below come from one sample, sequenced in a study of T cell changes during pregnancy in multiple sclerosis. Method: immunoSEQ multiplex PCR; TCRdb's copy keeps in-frame clones and lacks some. Counted here are tens of thousands of clones, approximately 90% occurring once; the ten biggest clones make up 0.9% to 0.95%. The sequences come from peripheral blood, collected before pregnancy. These receptor sequences come from a female donor with multiple sclerosis, enrolled in a pregnancy study.

A single count supports this clone. This chain links TRBV11-2 with TRBJ2-7; tentatively, D is TRBD2 (5 bases). The CDR3 loop spans 17 amino acids. Germline values: CDR1 SGHAT, CDR2 FQNNGV. With 6 bases removed from V and 2 bases from J, the gap between germline ends came to 23 bases. CDR3 coding DNA: TGTGCCAGCAGTTCCTTCTTGAGGGCACCGGAGGCCTACGAGCAGTACTTC. As protein: CASSSFLRAPEAYEQYF.

The rearrangement links TRBV27 to TRBJ2-1, with TRBD2 matching 14 bases. There are 15 residues in the CDR3. Trimming at V came to 5 bases and at J to 8 bases, leaving 5 bases not matched to a gene. Germline V gene lookup returns CDR1 MNHEY and CDR2 SMNVEV (reference sequence). CDR3 amino acids: CASSGGTSGSYEQFF. The CDR3 DNA reads TGTGCCAGCAGTGGTGGGACTAGCGGGAGTTATGAGCAGTTCTTC.

This clone was counted between two and nine times. V is TRBV5-1 and J is TRBJ2-1; 10 bases map to TRBD1. CDR1 is SGHRS and CDR2 is YFSETQ in the germline V gene. This CDR3 has 15 amino acids. V trimming: 4 bases; J trimming: 8 bases; junction bases outside the gene matches: 9. Here the CDR3 reads CASSRTGTGVHEQFF. The CDR3 nucleotides read TGCGCCAGCAGCCGCACCGGGACAGGGGTCCATGAGCAGTTCTTC.

The rearrangement links TRBV27 to TRBJ2-1; a possible D gene is TRBD2 (5 bases). V was cut by 2 bases and J by 7 bases, with 6 bases left in between. The CDR3 loop spans 12 amino acids. Germline V gene data show CDR1 as MNHEY and CDR2 as SMNVEV (reference sequence). The CDR3 bases are TGTGCCAGCAGTTTAAGAGGGAATGAGCAGTTCTTC. Residues: CASSLRGNEQFF.

The chain links TRBV9 to TRBJ2-3; perhaps TRBD2 as D (6 bases). The V end was cut by 0 bases, the J end by 5 bases, with 13 bases between. This CDR3 region has 15 residues. The V gene's germline CDR1 is SGDLS and CDR2 YYNGEE. CDR3 loop: CASSVENSGRDTQYF. The CDR3 DNA follows: TGTGCCAGCAGCGTAGAGAATAGCGGAAGAGATACGCAGTATTTT.

The chain employs TRBV2 and TRBJ1-6; TRBD1 agrees at 9 bases. The CDR3 is 16 residues long. After removal of 7 bases from V and 7 bases from J, the junction contained 11 bases not matched to a gene. Germline loops: CDR1 SNHLY, CDR2 FYNNEI. Here the CDR3 reads CASTDWTGVRNSPLHF. CDR3 bases: TGTGCCAGCACCGACTGGACAGGGGTGCGCAATTCACCCCTCCACTTT.

The CDR3 here is CASSDSVSNSPLHF. The DNA of the CDR3 is TGTGCCAGCAGTGACAGCGTTTCTAATTCACCCCTCCACTTT. V and J are TRBV2 and TRBJ1-6; D uncertain. Trimming shortened V by 3 bases and J by 6 bases, and 9 bases separated the two germline ends. This CDR3 contains 14 residues. Germline assignment: CDR1 SNHLY and CDR2 FYNNEI.

The sample holds one count of this clone. This chain uses TRBV4-2 with TRBJ1-2, with 7 nucleotides matching TRBD1. The trim removed 3 bases at V and 4 bases at J, leaving 14 bases unmatched. The CDR3 length is 17 residues. CDR1 is LGHNA and CDR2 is YNFKEQ in the germline V gene. The CDR3 nucleotides are TGTGCCAGCAGCCACCAAGGGACAGACGGAGGATTCTATGGCTACACCTTC. This gives the protein CASSHQGTDGGFYGYTF.

This CDR3 is CASSFSDSPKSNQPQHF. Written as DNA, the CDR3 is TGTGCCAGCAGTTTTTCGGACAGTCCAAAGAGCAATCAGCCCCAGCATTTT. V usage is TRBV28 and J usage is TRBJ1-5, with D possibly matching TRBD1 (6 bases). The CDR3 spans 17 residues. CDR1 is MDHEN and CDR2 is SYDVKM in the germline V gene. V was trimmed by 3 bases and J by 1 base, leaving 16 bases between them.

The chain has TRBV21-1 and TRBJ1-5. TRBV21-1 represents a pseudogene. The CDR3 runs 17 residues. The CDR3 here is CASSKEQRRCSGQPQHF. CDR3 in DNA: TGTGCCAGCAGCAAAGAGCAGAGGAGGTGCTCCGGTCAGCCCCAGCATTTT.

The V call is TRBV6-6, the J call TRBJ2-1, with D uncertain. V was trimmed by 8 bases and J by 3 bases, leaving 11 bases between them. The CDR3 length is 13 residues. Germline CDR1 reads MNHNY; CDR2 reads SVGAGI (reference sequence). CDR3 sequence reads: CASGDSIYNEQFF. CDR3 bases: TGTGCCAGCGGAGACTCGATCTACAATGAGCAGTTCTTC.

V is TRBV5-1 and J is TRBJ1-2, with 9 bases fitting TRBD1. J lost 7 bases, V lost 2 bases, and 6 bases had no gene match. Germline loops: CDR1 SGHRS, CDR2 YFSETQ. CDR3 length equals 14 residues. CDR3 protein: CASSFRQGGSGYTF. DNA of the CDR3: TGCGCCAGCAGCTTCCGACAGGGGGGTTCTGGCTACACCTTC.

A word on this clone: One junction end disagrees with the germline gene, perhaps due to a read error. V is TRBV7-2 and J is TRBJ2-5; 13 nucleotides line up with TRBD2. There are 16 residues in the CDR3. Looked up from germline, CDR1 is SGHTA and CDR2 is FQGNSA. Here the CDR3 reads CASSSAGIPGLAGIDF. CDR3 DNA sequence: TGTGCCAGCAGCTCAGCCGGGATACCGGGACTAGCGGGAATTGACTTC.

The chain is built from TRBV4-2 and TRBJ2-3, with TRBD2 matching 9 bases. Germline-derived CDR1 and CDR2 are LGHNA and YNFKEQ. The CDR3 is 16 amino acids. V was clipped by 0 bases and J by 4 bases; unmatched bases: 5. The CDR3 bases are TGTGCCAGCAGCCAAGACGTGGCGGGGGGGCCAGATACGCAGTATTTT. This codes for CASSQDVAGGPDTQYF.

The chain couples TRBV7-9 to TRBJ2-7, with 7 bases matching TRBD1. Per germline, CDR1 SEHNR and CDR2 FQNEAQ (reference sequence). V shed 5 bases, J shed 3 bases, and the junction held 10 bases outside the gene matches. The CDR3 runs 15 residues. This CDR3 is CASSATRGPHYEQYF. As DNA, the CDR3 is TGTGCCAGCAGCGCGACAAGGGGGCCGCACTACGAGCAGTACTTC.

The chain couples TRBV10-2 to TRBJ2-7, with D perhaps TRBD2 (5 bases). The CDR3 is 14 residues long. Germline values: CDR1 WSHSY, CDR2 SAAADI. V lost 2 bases, J lost 2 bases, and 10 bases lay in between. The CDR3 DNA sequence: TGCGCCAGCAGTGAGCCCCCAGCGGCCTACGAGCAGTACTTC. This encodes CASSEPPAAYEQYF.

The CDR3 spells CASSPGTRAPNEQFF. DNA for the CDR3: TGTGCCAGCAGTCCGGGGACTAGAGCCCCAAATGAGCAGTTCTTC. The V call is TRBV28, the J call TRBJ2-1; TRBD2 agrees at 8 bases. The CDR3 extends over 15 amino acids. V lost 5 bases, J lost 7 bases, and 10 bases stayed unmatched. The germline V gene encodes CDR1 MDHEN and CDR2 SYDVKM.

The rearrangement joins TRBV29-1 to TRBJ2-3; 7 nucleotides line up with TRBD1. Unmatched junction bases numbered 9, after V lost 7 bases and J lost 2 bases. This CDR3 comprises 14 residues. The germline gives CDR1 SQVTM, CDR2 ANQGSEA. CDR3 nucleotides: TGCAGCGCCGGACAGGTTCCCTTCACAGATACGCAGTATTTT. This encodes CSAGQVPFTDTQYF.

V gene TRBV7-8 combines with J gene TRBJ1-1; D is possibly TRBD1 (5 bases). In germline, CDR1 is SGHVS, CDR2 FQNEAQ. This CDR3 is built from 14 residues. Deletions cut 3 bases from V and 2 bases from J, with 10 bases between. The DNA of the CDR3 is TGTGCCAGCAGCTTGGGACTTACCAACACTGAAGCTTTCTTT. Its protein is CASSLGLTNTEAFF.

The CDR3 sequence is CASSPLGAENYGYTF. The CDR3 DNA reads TGTGCCAGCTCACCATTGGGGGCGGAGAACTATGGCTACACCTTC. V and J are TRBV18 and TRBJ1-2; tentative D call: TRBD1 (6 bases). Germline-derived CDR1 and CDR2 are KGHSH and LQKENI. V gave up 2 bases and J gave up 2 bases, with 12 bases separating them. There are 15 residues in the CDR3.

This rearrangement joins TRBV9 to TRBJ2-3; 12 nucleotides line up with TRBD2. Germline values: CDR1 SGDLS, CDR2 YYNGEE. The CDR3 sequence is 19 residues long. J gave up 0 bases and V 3 bases, and 11 bases lay outside the gene matches. CDR3 in amino acids: CASSGVWTSGVTSTDTQYF. The CDR3, as DNA: TGTGCCAGCAGCGGCGTCTGGACTAGCGGGGTCACTAGCACAGATACGCAGTATTTT.

This clone has only one observation. This chain links TRBV7-3 with TRBJ1-6; TRBD1 matches 7 bases. The CDR3 runs 16 residues. The germline V gene encodes CDR1 SGHTA and CDR2 FQGTGA. J lost 10 bases, V lost 0 bases, and 9 bases had no gene match. CDR3 sequence reads: CASSLTVGGGKSPLHF. DNA for the CDR3: TGTGCCAGCAGCTTAACGGTAGGAGGGGGCAAGTCACCCCTCCACTTT.

The chain couples TRBV6-6 to TRBJ2-7; 7 nucleotides align to TRBD2. This CDR3 has 14 residues. The germline CDR1 and CDR2 sequences are MNHNY and SVGAGI (reference sequence). The trim removed 6 bases at V and 2 bases at J, leaving 7 bases unmatched. The CDR3 DNA reads as TGTGCCAGCAGAAAAGGGGAGGGCCCCTACGAGCAGTACTTC. Protein sequence: CASRKGEGPYEQYF.

The CDR3 protein is CASSLVRYHEQFF. CDR3 bases: TGTGCCAGCAGTTTAGTTCGCTATCATGAGCAGTTCTTC. The genes are TRBV28 and TRBJ2-1; D not certain. Per the germline V gene, CDR1 is MDHEN and CDR2 is SYDVKM. Trimming pared 2 bases from V and 8 bases from J, leaving 10 bases between. The CDR3 is 13 amino acids. The whole variable domain, remainder taken from reference TRBV28 and TRBJ2-1, is DVKVTQSSRYLVKRTGEKVFLECVQDMDHENMFWYRQDPGLGLRLIYFSYDVKMKEKGDIPEGYSVSREKKERFSLILESASTNQTSMYLCASSLVRYHEQFFGPGTRLTVL.

The rearrangement uses TRBV11-3 and TRBJ2-7; perhaps TRBD1 as D (5 bases). This CDR3 contains 12 residues. The V gene's germline CDR1 is SGHNT and CDR2 YENEEA. CDR3 loop: CAQAGPIHEQYF. DNA of the CDR3: TGTGCTCAGGCAGGGCCCATCCACGAGCAGTACTTC.

The genes are TRBV6-1 and TRBJ2-2; TRBD1 might be the D (7 bases). The CDR3 extends over 15 amino acids. The V end was cut by 3 bases, the J end by 8 bases, with 16 bases between. Germline values: CDR1 MNHNS, CDR2 SASEGT. CDR3 sequence: CASSEPPTGTGELFF. DNA for the CDR3: TGTGCCAGCAGTGAGCCCCCGACAGGGACTGGGGAGCTGTTTTTT.

V gene TRBV6-1 combines with J gene TRBJ1-3, with unresolved D. Germline lookup yields CDR1 MNHNS and CDR2 SASEGT. The V end was cut by 6 bases, the J end by 0 bases, with 6 bases between. The length of the CDR3 is 13 residues. CDR3 sequence: CASRALSGNTIYF. The CDR3, as DNA: TGTGCCAGCAGGGCCCTCTCTGGAAACACCATATATTTT.

The chain couples TRBV29-1 to TRBJ2-7; 13 bases are a match to TRBD2. CDR1 is SQVTM, CDR2 ANQGSEA, per germline. Trimming removed 6 bases from V and 7 bases from J; junction bases left unmatched: 9. CDR3 length: 14 amino acids. Here the CDR3 DNA reads TGCAGCGTCCGCGGACTAGCGGGAGCCTGGGAGCAGTACTTC. This gives the protein CSVRGLAGAWEQYF.